The 17 T cell receptor beta chains below all came from one sample that was sequenced in a study of blood T cell repertoires in COVID-19 (dated by TCRdb to about 2020). Library construction relied on the immunoSEQ multiplex PCR assay. In TCRdb, the immuneACCESS table is reduced to in-frame sequences with V and J assigned. These tables do not hold every clone; where another copy was compared, an unresolved V gene accounts for under half, and the others remain unexplained. This sample gives about 64,000 clones in total; 88% of them show up just once. 43% of the sample comes from the top ten. The material sequenced was peripheral blood. These receptors were obtained from an older woman with COVID-19, enrolled during active disease.

This rearrangement joins TRBV7-9 to TRBJ1-1; 7 bases align to TRBD1. CDR3 length: 14 amino acids. Germline trimming cut 7 bases from V and 4 bases from J; bases unmatched to any gene: 9. In germline, CDR1 is SEHNR, CDR2 FQNEAQ (reference sequence). CDR3 residues: CASTPLAGGTEAFF. The CDR3, as DNA: TGTGCCAGCACCCCATTAGCAGGGGGCACTGAAGCTTTCTTT. Looking up the rest from reference TRBV7-9 and TRBJ1-1 gives the full variable domain: DTGVSQNPRHKITKRGQNVTFRCDPISEHNRLYWYRQTLGQGPEFLTYFQNEAQLEKSRLLSDRFSAERPKGSFSTLEIQRTEQGDSAMYLCASTPLAGGTEAFFGQGTRLTVV.

This sequence joins TRBV4-3 and TRBJ1-5, with a possible D match to TRBD1 (5 bases). Germline V gene data show CDR1 as LGHNA and CDR2 as YSLEER. CDR3 length: 17 residues. The V end lost 0 bases, the J end lost 2 bases, and 14 bases lay between the germline ends. CDR3 sequence: CASSQDETGGGNQPQHF. DNA for the CDR3: TGCGCCAGCAGCCAAGATGAAACCGGGGGTGGCAATCAGCCCCAGCATTTT.

The rearrangement joins TRBV25-1 to TRBJ2-1; 8 positions agree with TRBD1. The germline V gene encodes CDR1 MGHDK and CDR2 SYGVNS. Losses at the gene ends were 6 bases for V and 6 bases for J; bases not matched to a gene: 4. The CDR3 has 13 residues. This CDR3 reads CASRPTGGNEQFF. The CDR3 DNA follows: TGTGCCAGCAGGCCCACAGGGGGCAATGAGCAGTTCTTC.

CDR3 coding DNA: TGTGCCAGCAGCCCACAGGGGCACCGGGCCACCGGGGAGCTGTTTTTT. Translation: CASSPQGHRATGELFF. This chain uses TRBV7-2 with TRBJ2-2; 7 bases are a match to TRBD1. The CDR3 loop spans 16 amino acids. The V and J ends lost 5 bases and 4 bases, in that order; junction bases with no gene match: 10. Germline loops: CDR1 SGHTA, CDR2 FQGNSA.

DNA for the CDR3: TGTGCCAGCAGCTCAAGGCCCCCGGGGAGTAGGGAGACCCAGTACTTC. Its protein is CASSSRPPGSRETQYF. The chain carries TRBV7-2 and TRBJ2-5, with D possibly TRBD2 on 5 matching bases. The CDR3 covers 16 residues. V lost 4 bases to trimming and J lost 5 bases, with 20 bases between them. CDR1 is SGHTA and CDR2 is FQGNSA in the germline V gene. Full variable domain (missing parts from reference TRBV7-2 and TRBJ2-5): GAGVSQSPSNKVTEKGKDVELRCDPISGHTALYWYRQSLGQGLEFLIYFQGNSAPDKSGLPSDRFSAERTGGSVSTLTIQRTQQEDSAVYLCASSSRPPGSRETQYFGPGTRLLVL.

This chain joins TRBV5-5 and TRBJ1-2; 7 nucleotides align to TRBD1. The junction had 9 bases not matched to a gene; V was cut back by 3 bases and J by 4 bases. From germline, CDR1 is SGHKS and CDR2 YYEKEE (reference sequence). This CDR3 is built from 15 residues. In DNA, the CDR3 is TGTGCCAGCAGCTCTCAGAAAGGGGGCGGCTATGGCTACACCTTC. Its protein is CASSSQKGGGYGYTF.

V and J are TRBV11-2 and TRBJ1-2, with TRBD1 matching over 7 bases. In germline, CDR1 is SGHAT, CDR2 FQNNGV. The CDR3 is 15 amino acids. V trimming: 1 base; J trimming: 2 bases; junction bases outside the gene matches: 4. The CDR3 protein is CASSLGDRENYGYTF. The CDR3 nucleotides are TGTGCCAGCAGCTTAGGCGACAGGGAAAACTATGGCTACACCTTC.

This chain joins TRBV7-2 and TRBJ1-2, with D perhaps matching TRBD1 (6 bases). Per the germline V gene, CDR1 is SGHTA and CDR2 is FQGNSA. V lost 5 bases, J lost 7 bases, and 17 bases lay in between. This CDR3 comprises 14 residues. CDR3 in DNA: TGTGCCAGCAGCCTCGGAGGGGGGGGCAGTGGCTACACCTTC. Translation: CASSLGGGGSGYTF.

This chain connects TRBV9 to TRBJ2-3, with D possibly TRBD2 on 6 matching bases. Per the germline V gene, CDR1 is SGDLS and CDR2 is YYNGEE. V gave up 2 bases and J gave up 1 base, with 11 bases separating them. The CDR3 contains 15 residues. Here the CDR3 DNA reads TGTGCCAGCAGCGTTTCTAGCGAGCGCACAGATACGCAGTATTTT. Residues: CASSVSSERTDTQYF.

V usage is TRBV27 and J usage is TRBJ1-1; 8 bases align to TRBD1. The CDR3 covers 13 residues. Germline-derived CDR1 and CDR2 are MNHEY and SMNVEV (reference sequence). With 5 bases clipped from V and 4 bases from J, the junction kept 3 bases outside the gene matches. The CDR3 DNA follows: TGTGCCAGCAGTCCCGGGACAGGCACTGAAGCTTTCTTT. Translated, it gives CASSPGTGTEAFF.

The chain couples TRBV6-6 to TRBJ1-5, with 8 bases identical to TRBD1. Trimming took 6 bases from V and 7 from J; bases not matched to a gene: 8. CDR1 is MNHNY and CDR2 is SVGAGI in the germline V gene (reference sequence). The length of the CDR3 is 14 residues. CDR3 sequence: CASRRDRGGQPQHF. The CDR3 DNA follows: TGTGCCAGCAGGCGAGACAGGGGAGGACAGCCCCAGCATTTT.

In this sample, this clone turned up once. The chain links TRBV5-1 to TRBJ1-5, with 7 positions matching TRBD1. CDR3 length equals 14 residues. Trimming removed 1 base from V and 6 bases from J; junction bases left unmatched: 4. Germline lookup yields CDR1 SGHRS and CDR2 YFSETQ. The CDR3 region has the DNA TGCGCCAGCAGCTTGCAGGGGGGCAGTCAGCCCCAGCATTTT. Translated: CASSLQGGSQPQHF. Drawing the rest from reference TRBV5-1 and TRBJ1-5, the complete variable domain is KAGVTQTPRYLIKTRGQQVTLSCSPISGHRSVSWYQQTPGQGLQFLFEYFSETQRNKGNFPGRFSGRQFSNSRSEMNVSTLELGDSALYLCASSLQGGSQPQHFGDGTRLSIL.

J is TRBJ2-6 and V is TRBV5-1, with 7 bases lining up with TRBD1. The CDR3 extends over 18 amino acids. V dropped 3 bases and J dropped 0; count of bases not matched to a gene: 9. CDR1 is SGHRS, CDR2 YFSETQ, per germline. The CDR3 nucleotides read TGCGCCAGCAGCTCTCGACAGGGCCTAATCTCTGGGGCCAACGTCCTGACTTTC. Translating gives CASSSRQGLISGANVLTF.

In this sample, this clone turned up once. The chain recombines TRBV27 with TRBJ2-7, with D possibly TRBD2 on 5 matching bases. Trimming pared 2 bases from V and 0 bases from J, leaving 11 bases between. Per the germline V gene, CDR1 is MNHEY and CDR2 is SMNVEV (reference sequence). The CDR3 has 15 amino acids. CDR3 protein: CASSLVPGSSYEQYF. CDR3 in DNA: TGTGCCAGCAGTTTAGTTCCGGGGAGCTCCTACGAGCAGTACTTC.

V gene TRBV5-1 combines with J gene TRBJ1-1, with D possibly being TRBD1 (6 bases). The germline CDR1 and CDR2 sequences are SGHRS and YFSETQ. The length of the CDR3 is 15 residues. Trimming took 4 bases from V and 0 from J, leaving 13 bases between them. The chain's CDR3 is CASSPRGAMNTEAFF. For the CDR3, the DNA is TGCGCCAGCAGCCCCCGGGGGGCTATGAACACTGAAGCTTTCTTT.

This rearrangement joins TRBV4-3 to TRBJ2-7, with D perhaps TRBD2 (5 bases). This CDR3 spans 14 amino acids. The germline V gene has CDR1 LGHNA and CDR2 YSLEER. V was shortened by 4 bases and J by 3 bases, with 13 bases between the two germline ends. The CDR3 spells CASSLSEGSYEQYF. CDR3 bases: TGCGCCAGCAGCCTCTCCGAGGGAAGCTACGAGCAGTACTTC.

V and J are TRBV11-1 and TRBJ2-5, with 13 nucleotides matching TRBD2. The CDR3 spans 16 residues. The germline V gene encodes CDR1 SGHAT and CDR2 FQDESV (reference sequence). V shed 3 bases, J shed 2 bases, and the junction held 3 bases outside the gene matches. DNA for the CDR3: TGTGCCAGCAGCTTGGGACTAGCGGGGAGACAAGAGACCCAGTACTTC. Its protein is CASSLGLAGRQETQYF.